A selection of T cell receptor beta chains follows, all from one sample in a study of graft-versus-host responses after intestinal transplantation. The assay was immunoSEQ multiplex PCR, and TCRdb's table has in-frame clones only and misses some. The table has over 100,000 clones, 90% to 95% seen once. Antigens for these TCRs are unknown. The sequences come from unstimulated CD8+ T cells sorted from spleen or lymph node cells, collected before intestinal transplant. The receptor source for this set is a human donor who received an intestinal transplant. Each CDR3 is given with its conserved first and last residue. The D gene is left open where the match is weak. Rows give clone size only sometimes, using once, few, many, or a class for an expanded clone.

CDR3nt	CDR3aa	j_gene	abundance	v_gene	d_gene
TGTGCCAGCAGTTTAAGCGGCAGGGATACGCAGTATTTT	CASSLSGRDTQYF	TRBJ2-3	-	TRBV27	-
TGTGCCACCTCTCGGAAGGACAGGGGATCCACCGGGGAGCTGTTTTTT	CATSRKDRGSTGELFF	TRBJ2-2	-	TRBV9	TRBD1
TGTGCCACCAGCCCCCAGCTCGGCGGGAGCCCCTACGAGCAGTACTTC	CATSPQLGGSPYEQYF	TRBJ2-7	-	TRBV15	TRBD2
TGTGCCAGCCGACGACTCACGAAAGCTTTCTTT	CASRRLTKAFF	TRBJ1-1	-	TRBV19	-
TGTGCCAGCAGCGCGCCAGGGTTCACTGAAGCTTTCTTT	CASSAPGFTEAFF	TRBJ1-1	-	TRBV9	-
TGTGCCAGCAGCTTATGGCAAGACGAGCAGTACTTC	CASSLWQDEQYF	TRBJ2-7	-	TRBV11-2	-
TGCAGCGCAGGGGACAGGGGCCTACCTCAAGAGACCCAGTACTTC	CSAGDRGLPQETQYF	TRBJ2-5	-	TRBV29-1	TRBD1
TGCGCCAGCAGCCAAGAGTGGACAGGGGGCCCTCGCTCCTACAATGAGCAGTTCTTC	CASSQEWTGGPRSYNEQFF	TRBJ2-1	-	TRBV4-3	TRBD1
TGCGCCAGCAGCAACCAGCGGGAGCGTAGCGATACGCAGTATTTT	CASSNQRERSDTQYF	TRBJ2-3	-	TRBV5-1	TRBD2
TGCAGCGTTGCGCAGGGGTTTAAGTACGAGCAGTACTTC	CSVAQGFKYEQYF	TRBJ2-7	-	TRBV29-1	-
TGTGCCAGCAGTTTCCTGCGGGGTCAGCCCCAGCATTTT	CASSFLRGQPQHF	TRBJ1-5	-	TRBV27	-
TGTGCCAGCAGTGATTTACGTTCACCCCTCCACTTT	CASSDLRSPLHF	TRBJ1-6	-	TRBV2	-
TGCGCCAGCAGCCAAGACGGGATTCCTGGGGAGCTGTTTTTT	CASSQDGIPGELFF	TRBJ2-2	once	TRBV4-3	-
TGTGCCAGCAGCTTAGGACAGAACTCCTACGAGCAGTACTTC	CASSLGQNSYEQYF	TRBJ2-7	-	TRBV7-9	-
TGTGCCAGCAGCTTCGTATCTGGCACAGATACGCAGTATTTT	CASSFVSGTDTQYF	TRBJ2-3	-	TRBV7-8	-
TGCGCCAGCAGCCAAGCCTCCGCGGGTTACGAGCAGTACTTC	CASSQASAGYEQYF	TRBJ2-7	few	TRBV4-3	-
TGTGCCAGCAGCCCTACACGTGCAACTAATGAAAAACTGTTTTTT	CASSPTRATNEKLFF	TRBJ1-4	-	TRBV7-8	-
TGTGCCAGCAGCTTAACGTTAGGTGGACCCTACAATGAGCAGTTCTTC	CASSLTLGGPYNEQFF	TRBJ2-1	-	TRBV7-3	-
TGTGCCACCAGCAGAGTGGGTGGAAGCAATCAGCCCCAGCATTTC	CATSRVGGSNQPQHF	TRBJ1-5	-	TRBV15	-
TGTGCCAGCGGTCGGCAATTCCAAGAGACCCAGTACTTC	CASGRQFQETQYF	TRBJ2-5	-	TRBV6-5	-
TGTGCCAGCAGTTTTAGCGGGAGGGCCGACAATGAGCAGTTCTTC	CASSFSGRADNEQFF	TRBJ2-1	-	TRBV27	TRBD2
TGCGCCAGCAGCCTTACAGGGGGCACTGAAGCTTTCTTT	CASSLTGGTEAFF	TRBJ1-1	once	TRBV4-3	TRBD1
TGCGCCAGCAGCTTGACACTAGCGGAACTTGCCTACGAGCAGTACTTC	CASSLTLAELAYEQYF	TRBJ2-7	-	TRBV5-1	TRBD2
TGCAGCGTTGTTGGTAGCGGGAACACCGGGGAGCTGTTTTTT	CSVVGSGNTGELFF	TRBJ2-2	-	TRBV29-1	-
TGTGCCAGCAGCTTAGGAGGGAGCCACTACAATGAGCAGTTCTTC	CASSLGGSHYNEQFF	TRBJ2-1	-	TRBV11-1	-
TGTGCCAGCAGTGGAGAATCCAGGGTAAGCGAGCAGTACTTC	CASSGESRVSEQYF	TRBJ2-7	-	TRBV2	-
TGTGCCAGCAGGTTAGACAGCGGTGAGCAGTTCTTC	CASRLDSGEQFF	TRBJ2-1	-	TRBV7-9	-